This is a list of T cell receptor beta chains from one sample in a study of T cell changes during pregnancy in multiple sclerosis. Sequencing used immunoSEQ multiplex PCR; TCRdb keeps in-frame clones, though not all of them. The sample includes about 73,000 clones, under 90% of them seen just once. The specimen was peripheral blood, collected after pregnancy. The origin of the receptors is a female donor in good health, enrolled as a control in a pregnancy study. The CDR3 runs from the conserved cysteine through the conserved F or W. D genes are given only for firm matches.

d_gene,j_gene,v_gene,CDR3aa,CDR3nt
TRBD1,TRBJ1-2,TRBV7-9,CASSSRGQGYGYTF,TGTGCCAGCAGCTCACGGGGACAGGGCTATGGCTACACCTTC
TRBD1,TRBJ2-7,TRBV30,CAWSRTGDSYEQYF,TGTGCCTGGAGTCGGACAGGGGATTCCTACGAGCAGTACTTC
TRBD2,TRBJ2-5,TRBV5-4,CASSPGLAGLGETQYF,TGTGCCAGCAGCCCGGGACTAGCGGGGCTTGGAGAGACCCAGTACTTC
-,TRBJ2-3,TRBV7-2,CASSRWTPGTDTQYF,TGTGCCAGCAGCCGCTGGACACCCGGCACAGATACGCAGTATTTT
TRBD1,TRBJ1-2,TRBV19,CASSMGDRDYGYTF,TGTGCCAGTAGTATGGGGGACAGGGACTATGGCTACACCTTC
-,TRBJ1-3,TRBV18,CASSPDTVGNTIYF,TGTGCCAGCTCACCTGATACAGTCGGAAACACCATATATTTT
TRBD1,TRBJ1-5,TRBV7-8,CASSPNPGQGVQPQHF,TGTGCCAGCAGCCCGAATCCGGGACAGGGTGTTCAGCCCCAGCATTTT
TRBD1,TRBJ2-7,TRBV4-1,CASSQGGGQGAYEQYF,TGCGCCAGCAGCCAAGGTGGGGGACAGGGGGCCTACGAGCAGTACTTC
-,TRBJ1-5,TRBV6-1,CASSESGVGSNQPQHF,TGTGCCAGCAGTGAATCGGGGGTAGGAAGCAATCAGCCCCAGCATTTT
TRBD1,TRBJ2-5,TRBV5-4,CASSRNRDSQETQYF,TGTGCCAGCAGCCGTAACCGGGACAGCCAAGAGACCCAGTACTTC